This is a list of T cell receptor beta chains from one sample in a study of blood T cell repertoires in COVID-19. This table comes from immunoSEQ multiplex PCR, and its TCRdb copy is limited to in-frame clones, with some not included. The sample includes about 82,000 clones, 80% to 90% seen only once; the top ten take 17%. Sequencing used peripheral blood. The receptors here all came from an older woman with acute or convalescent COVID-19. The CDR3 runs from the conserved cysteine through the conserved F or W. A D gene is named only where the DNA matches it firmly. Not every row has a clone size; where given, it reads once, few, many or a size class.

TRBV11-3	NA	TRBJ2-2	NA	CASSPRTGELFF	TGTGCCAGCAGCCCGCGAACCGGGGAGCTGTTTTTT
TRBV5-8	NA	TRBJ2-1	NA	CASISGGYNEQFF	TGTGCCAGCATCTCTGGCGGCTACAATGAGCAGTTCTTC
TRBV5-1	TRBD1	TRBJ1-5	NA	CASSFSTGANQPQHF	TGCGCCAGCAGCTTTAGTACAGGGGCGAATCAGCCCCAGCATTTT
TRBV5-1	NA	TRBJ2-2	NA	CASSPGLTANTGELFF	TGCGCCAGCAGCCCCGGCCTCACAGCGAACACCGGGGAGCTGTTTTTT
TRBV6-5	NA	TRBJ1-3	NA	CASSYSGGGGNTIYF	TGTGCCAGCAGTTACTCCGGGGGTGGTGGAAACACCATATATTTT
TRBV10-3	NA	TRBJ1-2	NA	CAISEWSTVYGYTF	TGTGCCATCAGTGAGTGGAGTACGGTTTATGGCTACACCTTC
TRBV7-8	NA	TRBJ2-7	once	CASSSTSYEQYF	TGTGCCAGCAGCTCGACTTCCTACGAGCAGTACTTC
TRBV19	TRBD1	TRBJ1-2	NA	CASGQGSHGYTF	TGTGCCAGTGGACAGGGATCGCATGGCTACACCTTC
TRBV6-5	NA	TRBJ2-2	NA	CASSYWAGLNTGELFF	TGTGCCAGCAGTTACTGGGCAGGCTTGAACACCGGGGAGCTGTTTTTT
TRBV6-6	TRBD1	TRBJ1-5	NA	CASSLGQGASNQPQHF	TGTGCCAGCAGTTTAGGACAGGGGGCGAGTAATCAGCCCCAGCATTTT
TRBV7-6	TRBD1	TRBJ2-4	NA	CASSQQVPGQGAAKNIQYF	TGTGCCAGCAGCCAACAAGTACCGGGACAGGGGGCGGCCAAAAACATTCAGTACTTC
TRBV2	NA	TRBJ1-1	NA	CASSRETEAFF	TGTGCCAGCAGTCGGGAGACTGAAGCTTTCTTT
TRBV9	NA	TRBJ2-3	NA	CASSARSAGTDTQYF	TGTGCCAGCAGCGCCCGGAGTGCTGGCACAGATACGCAGTATTTT
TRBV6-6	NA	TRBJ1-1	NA	CASRLGGSTEAFF	TGTGCCAGCAGGTTGGGGGGGAGTACTGAAGCTTTCTTT
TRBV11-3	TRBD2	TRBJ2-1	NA	CASSLEIAGVNEQFF	TGTGCCAGCAGCTTAGAGATAGCGGGAGTCAATGAGCAGTTCTTC
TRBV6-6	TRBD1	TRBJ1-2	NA	CASNQGQGRIGYTF	TGTGCCAGCAATCAGGGACAGGGGAGGATTGGCTACACCTTC
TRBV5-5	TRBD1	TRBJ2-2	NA	CASSLTGANTGELFF	TGTGCCAGCAGCTTGACAGGGGCGAACACCGGGGAGCTGTTTTTT
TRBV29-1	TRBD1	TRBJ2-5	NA	CSVGQVQETQYF	TGCAGCGTGGGACAGGTACAAGAGACCCAGTACTTC
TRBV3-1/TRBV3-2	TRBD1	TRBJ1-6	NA	CASSQGQGASDSPLHF	TGTGCCAGCAGCCAAGGACAGGGGGCTTCAGATTCACCCCTCCACTTT
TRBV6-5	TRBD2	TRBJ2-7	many	CASSYRRGGLHEQYF	TGTGCCAGCAGTTACAGGCGGGGGGGCCTCCACGAGCAGTACTTC
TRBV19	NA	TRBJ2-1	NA	CASVNTYNEQFF	TGTGCCAGTGTTAATACCTACAATGAGCAGTTCTTC
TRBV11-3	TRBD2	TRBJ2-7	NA	CASSFPGVAGSYEQYF	TGTGCCAGCAGCTTTCCCGGGGTAGCGGGGTCCTACGAGCAGTACTTC
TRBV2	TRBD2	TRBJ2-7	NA	CASGREARMVQYF	TGTGCCAGCGGGCGGGAGGCCCGTATGGTGCAGTACTTC
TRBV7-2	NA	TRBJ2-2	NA	CASSSGPNTGELFF	TGTGCCAGCAGCTCTGGCCCGAACACCGGGGAGCTGTTTTTT
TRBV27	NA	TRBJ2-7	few	CASSATDYEQYF	TGTGCCAGCAGCGCTACAGACTACGAGCAGTACTTC
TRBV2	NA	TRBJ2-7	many	CASSEITGLHEQYF	TGTGCCAGCAGTGAAATCACAGGTCTCCACGAGCAGTACTTC
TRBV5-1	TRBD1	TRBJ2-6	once	CASSLRVGTGYPGANVLTF	TGCGCCAGCAGCTTGCGAGTAGGGACAGGGTACCCTGGGGCCAACGTCCTGACTTTC
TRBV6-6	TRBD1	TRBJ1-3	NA	CASIPRDSSGNTIYF	TGTGCCAGCATACCGCGGGACAGCTCTGGAAACACCATATATTTT
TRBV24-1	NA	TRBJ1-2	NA	CATSDPTRGYTF	TGTGCCACCAGTGATCCGACGCGCGGCTATACCTTC
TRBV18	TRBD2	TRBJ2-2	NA	CATRSGGSTGELFF	TGTGCCACCCGTAGCGGGGGTTCGACCGGGGAGCTGTTTTTT
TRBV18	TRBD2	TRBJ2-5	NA	CASSPLAGGFQETQYF	TGTGCCAGCTCACCCCTAGCGGGGGGCTTCCAAGAGACCCAGTACTTC
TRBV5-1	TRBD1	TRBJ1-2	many	CASSTRQGNYGYTF	TGCGCCAGCAGCACCAGACAGGGAAACTATGGCTACACCTTC
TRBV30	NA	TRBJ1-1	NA	CAWSEAGVAEAFF	TGTGCCTGGAGTGAGGCCGGGGTCGCTGAAGCTTTCTTT
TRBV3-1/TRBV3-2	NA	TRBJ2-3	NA	CASSLAGDMQYF	TGTGCCAGCAGCCTCGCCGGGGACATGCAGTATTTT
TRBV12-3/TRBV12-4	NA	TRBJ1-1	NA	CASSPFVATEAFF	TGTGCCAGCAGTCCCTTCGTGGCCACTGAAGCTTTCTTT
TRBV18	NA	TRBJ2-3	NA	CASSPAATDTQYF	TGTGCCAGCTCACCGGCTGCCACAGATACGCAGTATTTT
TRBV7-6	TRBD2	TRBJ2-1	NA	CASSLAGLVGHNEQFF	TGTGCCAGCAGCTTAGCGGGACTAGTCGGGCACAATGAGCAGTTCTTC
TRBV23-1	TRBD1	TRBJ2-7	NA	CASTRTGRNEQYF	TGCGCCAGCACTCGGACAGGGAGAAACGAGCAGTACTTC
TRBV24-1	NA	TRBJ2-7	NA	CATSDMAEQYF	TGTGCCACCAGTGATATGGCCGAGCAGTACTTC
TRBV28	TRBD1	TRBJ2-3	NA	CASSPGQSTDTQYF	TGTGCCAGCAGTCCGGGACAGAGCACAGATACGCAGTATTTT
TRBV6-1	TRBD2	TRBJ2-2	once	CASSERLAGVSNTGELFF	TGTGCCAGCAGTGAACGGCTAGCGGGAGTGTCGAACACCGGGGAGCTGTTTTTT